A single sample gave rise to the 8 T cell receptor beta chains below, sequenced in a study of blood T cells in healthy people across ages. A second about 7 to 11 cycle PCR used barcoded and J-beta primers. TCRdb processed the 5' RACE reads anew with MiXCR; each CDR3 protein has one entry. The table shows about 1 million distinct CDR3 sequences, with 20% to 25% occurring only once. The data were also submitted as part of a second study, on T cells of mothers and their children.

The source material was blood. The receptors come from a girl aged 2-10 years in good health.

The chain has TRBV5-6 and TRBJ2-1, with 8 bases matching TRBD1. The J call may not be correct, given that the DNA end is closer to TRBJ2-7. The germline CDR1 and CDR2 sequences are SGHDT and YYEEEE. The CDR3 runs to 15 residues. In nucleotides, the CDR3 is TGTGCCAGCAGCGAAAGGACAGGGACTGCCTACGAGCAGTACTTC. Encoded protein: CASSERTGTAYEQYF.

V is TRBV7-9 and J is TRBJ1-5, with unresolved D. The V end lost 1 base, the J end lost 9 bases, and 7 bases lay between the germline ends. The CDR3 length is 12 residues. CDR1 is SEHNR and CDR2 is FQNEAQ in the germline V gene (reference sequence). CDR3 nucleotides: TGTGCCAGCAGCTTAGGGGAGACGCCCCAGCATTTT. It codes for CASSLGETPQHF.

This clonotype was seen a few times. Compared with germline, one end of the junction differs, possibly owing to a read error. V gene TRBV27 combines with J gene TRBJ1-1; D call uncertain. Germline V gene sequence: CDR1 MNHEY, CDR2 SMNVEV (reference sequence). This CDR3 has 16 amino acids. CDR3 sequence reads: CASSETAAWMNIEAFF. CDR3 DNA sequence: TGTGCCAGCAGTGAGACCGCCGCCTGGATGAACATTGAAGCTTTCTTT.

This clonotype was counted a few times. The chain recombines TRBV7-9 with TRBJ1-6, with D unresolved. Trimming cost V 6 bases and J 7 bases, with 16 bases left between them. This CDR3 region has 15 residues. Looked up from germline, CDR1 is SEHNR and CDR2 is FQNEAQ (reference sequence). The CDR3 loop reads CASRSGLYPNSPLHF. CDR3 bases: TGTGCCAGCAGGTCCGGATTGTACCCCAATTCACCCCTCCACTTT. The whole variable domain, remainder taken from reference TRBV7-9 and TRBJ1-6, is DTGVSQNPRHKITKRGQNVTFRCDPISEHNRLYWYRQTLGQGPEFLTYFQNEAQLEKSRLLSDRFSAERPKGSFSTLEIQRTEQGDSAMYLCASRSGLYPNSPLHFGNGTRLTVT.

The chain combines TRBV7-2 with TRBJ2-5, with D hard to call. Germline V gene sequence: CDR1 SGHTA, CDR2 FQGNSA. Trimming took off 3 bases at V and 4 bases at J, with 9 bases between the two ends. This CDR3 comprises 13 residues. The CDR3 coding sequence is TGTGCCAGCAGCTTCCTAGATCGAGAGACCCAGTACTTC. Protein: CASSFLDRETQYF.

The rearrangement links TRBV5-1 to TRBJ2-5; D is uncertain. The V and J ends lost 4 bases and 5 bases respectively, with 15 bases between them. The CDR3 spans 14 residues. Germline assignment: CDR1 SGHRS and CDR2 YFSETQ. This CDR3 reads CASSQKLKSETQYF. The CDR3 DNA reads as TGCGCCAGCAGCCAAAAACTAAAATCGGAGACCCAGTACTTC.

This rearrangement joins TRBV5-1 to TRBJ1-2, with 8 bases fitting TRBD1. V dropped 1 base and J dropped 6; count of bases not matched to a gene: 8. The CDR3 consists of 15 residues. Germline lookup yields CDR1 SGHRS and CDR2 YFSETQ. CDR3 coding DNA: TGCGCCAGCAGCTTGACACCCAGGGGGCTTGATGGCTACACCTTC. The encoded protein is CASSLTPRGLDGYTF.

This clonotype came up a few times. V and J are TRBV18 and TRBJ2-2, with a tentative D call TRBD2 (5 bases). The CDR3 runs 19 residues. CDR1 is KGHSH, CDR2 LQKENI, per germline. The V end lost 0 bases, the J end lost 6 bases, and 23 bases lay between the germline ends. The CDR3 region has the DNA TGTGCCAGCTCACCACCCCCAGTGGATCTAGCCCTACGACCCGGGGAGCTGTTTTTT. It is translated as CASSPPPVDLALRPGELFF.